What follows are 28 T cell receptor beta chains derived from one specimen sequenced in a study of blood T cell repertoires in COVID-19. Using immunoSEQ multiplex PCR, the repertoire was profiled, and TCRdb retains in-frame clones only, with some absent. Of about 420,000 clones listed, roughly 90% were seen once; the top ten hold about 0.91%. Sequencing used peripheral blood. The receptors were sampled from a man between 18 and 29 years old with COVID-19, enrolled during active disease.

The chain links TRBV13 to TRBJ2-3; no firm D call. Trimming left V 6 bases short and J 1 base short, with 11 bases between. CDR1 PRHDT and CDR2 FYEKMQ come from the germline V gene (reference sequence). The CDR3 consists of 14 residues. The DNA of the CDR3 is TGTGCCAGCAGTGCCAGGAAGCGCACAGATACGCAGTATTTT. This sequence encodes CASSARKRTDTQYF.

The gene calls are TRBV7-2 and TRBJ2-5; 9 bases align to TRBD2. The germline CDR1 and CDR2 sequences are SGHTA and FQGNSA. The CDR3 spans 14 residues. V lost 4 bases, J lost 2 bases, and 2 bases stayed unmatched. This CDR3 is CASSYLAGQETQYF. The CDR3 nucleotides read TGTGCCAGCAGCTATCTAGCGGGACAAGAGACCCAGTACTTC.

This chain connects TRBV7-2 to TRBJ2-3, with D maybe TRBD2 (6 bases). Germline assignment: CDR1 SGHTA and CDR2 FQGNSA. The CDR3 has 14 residues. Deletions cut 5 bases from V and 3 bases from J, with 12 bases between. The CDR3 DNA sequence: TGTGCCAGCAGCCCCGGTCTAGCGACAGATACGCAGTATTTT. It is translated as CASSPGLATDTQYF.

The chain employs TRBV5-1 and TRBJ1-5; 10 bases are a match to TRBD1. V gave up 4 bases and J gave up 6 bases; unmatched junction bases: 4. The CDR3 is 14 amino acids. Germline assignment: CDR1 SGHRS and CDR2 YFSETQ. The CDR3 coding sequence is TGCGCCAGCAGCGCAGGGACAGGGGTTCAGCCCCAGCATTTT. This translates into CASSAGTGVQPQHF.

V and J are TRBV7-9 and TRBJ1-3, with D perhaps matching TRBD1 (5 bases). Looked up from germline, CDR1 is SEHNR and CDR2 is FQNEAQ (reference sequence). This CDR3 has 15 residues. V lost 1 base, J lost 1 base, and 8 bases lay in between. The CDR3 here is CASSLEGDSGNTIYF. The CDR3 DNA reads as TGTGCCAGCAGCTTAGAAGGGGATTCTGGAAACACCATATATTTT.

The chain is built from TRBV30 and TRBJ1-1; no clear D. This CDR3 region has 12 residues. Germline V CDR1 and CDR2: GTSNPN, SVGIG (reference sequence). The germline V and J ends were trimmed by 5 bases and 3 bases, with 10 bases remaining between them. In DNA, the CDR3 is TGTGCCTGGGGTCGTTTCGACACTGAAGCTTTCTTT. It specifies CAWGRFDTEAFF.

This chain uses TRBV7-2 with TRBJ2-3; 7 bases line up with TRBD2. CDR3 length: 17 amino acids. The trim removed 1 base at V and 3 bases at J, leaving 10 bases unmatched. Germline CDR1 and CDR2: SGHTA and FQGNSA. CDR3 sequence: CASSLGFRGSGTDTQYF. In DNA, the CDR3 is TGTGCCAGCAGCTTAGGTTTTCGCGGGAGTGGGACAGATACGCAGTATTTT.

The chain couples TRBV19 to TRBJ2-1, with 13 positions matching TRBD2. V lost 7 bases, J lost 8 bases, and 11 bases stayed unmatched. This CDR3 region has 16 residues. The germline gives CDR1 LNHDA, CDR2 SQIVND (reference sequence). This chain's CDR3 is CASKTIGTSGADEQFF. The CDR3 DNA sequence: TGTGCCAGTAAAACGATCGGGACTAGCGGGGCCGATGAGCAGTTCTTC.

The chain uses TRBV24-1 and TRBJ2-3; possibly TRBD2 for D (6 bases). V was shortened by 3 bases and J by 0 bases, with 12 bases between the two germline ends. Germline V CDR1 and CDR2: KGHDR, SFDVKD. This CDR3 has 16 amino acids. For the CDR3, the DNA is TGTGCCACCAGTGATCCGCGGGGCCATAGCACAGATACGCAGTATTTT. This translates into CATSDPRGHSTDTQYF.

The rearrangement joins TRBV7-8 to TRBJ2-5; D might be TRBD2 (6 bases). V lost 0 bases, J lost 0 bases, and 8 bases lay in between. From germline, CDR1 is SGHVS and CDR2 FQNEAQ. This CDR3 contains 15 residues. Written as DNA, the CDR3 is TGTGCCAGCAGCTTAGCGGGACTCAACCAAGAGACCCAGTACTTC. Translated, it gives CASSLAGLNQETQYF.

The chain links TRBV7-8 to TRBJ2-2; D not resolved. The V gene's germline CDR1 is SGHVS and CDR2 FQNEAQ. Trimming took off 3 bases at V and 5 bases at J, with 7 bases between the two ends. The CDR3 covers 13 residues. The CDR3 nucleotides are TGTGCCAGCAGCTTCTTCGGGACCGGGGAGCTGTTTTTT. Translated, it gives CASSFFGTGELFF.

This clone was recorded only once. V gene TRBV19 combines with J gene TRBJ1-2; D uncertain. The CDR3 loop spans 14 amino acids. Germline assignment: CDR1 LNHDA and CDR2 SQIVND (reference sequence). Deletions cut 6 bases from V and 1 base from J, with 12 bases between. This CDR3 reads CASSRSRLNYGYTF. Written as DNA, the CDR3 is TGTGCCAGTAGCCGCTCTCGACTTAACTATGGCTACACCTTC.

This clone was recorded a few times. The J gene is TRBJ2-1, the V gene TRBV6-4, with 8 nucleotides matching TRBD1. Germline V gives CDR1 MRHNA, CDR2 SNTAGT. The CDR3 consists of 13 residues. V lost 5 bases to trimming and J lost 9 bases; unmatched junction nucleotides: 6. The DNA for the CDR3 is TGTGCCAGCAGTCAGACAGGGGACGGTGAGCAGTTCTTC. Translation gives CASSQTGDGEQFF.

The rearrangement links TRBV3-1 (or the pseudogene TRBV3-2) to TRBJ2-3; D perhaps matches TRBD2 (6 bases). Trimming removed 0 bases at V and 2 bases at J, with 18 bases between. The CDR3 has 18 residues. In germline, CDR1 is LGHDT, CDR2 YNNKEL (reference sequence). CDR3 loop: CASSQEGWGVRTTDTQYF. In DNA, the CDR3 is TGTGCCAGCAGCCAAGAAGGTTGGGGGGTCCGGACCACAGATACGCAGTATTTT.

V gene TRBV10-3 combines with J gene TRBJ1-6; possible D gene TRBD1, 6 bases. The germline V gene encodes CDR1 ENHRY and CDR2 SYGVKD. The ends were cut back, 10 bases at V and 8 bases at J, with 12 bases in the middle. The CDR3 totals 12 residues. CDR3 in amino acids: CATGPGDSPLHF. CDR3 coding DNA: TGTGCCACCGGACCAGGGGATTCACCCCTCCACTTT.

J is TRBJ2-3 and V is TRBV2; 7 nucleotides agree with TRBD1. CDR1 is SNHLY and CDR2 is FYNNEI in the germline V gene. V lost 6 bases and J lost 1; bases outside the gene matches: 4. The CDR3 has 14 residues. CDR3 coding DNA: TGTGCCAGCAGGGCCGGACAGGGCACAGATACGCAGTATTTT. It encodes CASRAGQGTDTQYF.

The chain carries TRBV9 and TRBJ1-1; TRBD1 matches at 8 bases. V lost 3 bases to trimming and J lost 1 base; unmatched junction nucleotides: 2. The germline CDR1 and CDR2 sequences are SGDLS and YYNGEE. The CDR3 length is 14 residues. The CDR3 DNA reads TGTGCCAGCAGCGCGGGACAGGCGAACACTGAAGCTTTCTTT. Translated, it gives CASSAGQANTEAFF. Combining the CDR3 with reference TRBV9 and TRBJ1-1 gives the whole variable domain DSGVTQTPKHLITATGQRVTLRCSPRSGDLSVYWYQQSLDQGLQFLIQYYNGEERAKGNILERFSAQQFPDLHSELNLSSLELGDSALYFCASSAGQANTEAFFGQGTRLTVV.

The gene calls are TRBV19 and TRBJ1-5; D gene uncertain. This CDR3 has 15 amino acids. Germline V gives CDR1 LNHDA, CDR2 SQIVND (reference sequence). V lost 6 bases and J 0 bases, leaving 12 bases between the germline ends. The DNA of the CDR3 is TGTGCCAGTAGCGAAGACACGTATAGCAATCAGCCCCAGCATTTT. Its protein product is CASSEDTYSNQPQHF.

This chain connects TRBV16 to TRBJ1-1, with TRBD1 identical over 8 bases. V lost 4 bases to trimming and J lost 1 base; unmatched junction nucleotides: 5. Germline V gene data show CDR1 as KGHSY and CDR2 as FQNENV. The CDR3 has 15 residues. The DNA of the CDR3 is TGTGCCAGCAGCCGCACAGGGGGATGGAACACTGAAGCTTTCTTT. Amino acids: CASSRTGGWNTEAFF.

The rearrangement uses TRBV29-1 and TRBJ2-2; D gene ambiguous. CDR1 and CDR2 from the germline V gene are SQVTM and ANQGSEA. This CDR3 is 14 amino acids long. Trimming left V 6 bases short and J 1 base short, with 12 bases between. CDR3 protein: CSVSARVNTGELFF. CDR3 in DNA: TGCAGCGTCTCCGCACGGGTGAACACCGGGGAGCTGTTTTTT.

CDR3 in amino acids: CASSVAPGDDSPLHF. The CDR3 region has the DNA TGTGCCAGCAGCGTAGCGCCGGGGGATGATTCACCCCTCCACTTT. The chain recombines TRBV9 with TRBJ1-6; a weak D match, TRBD1 (5 bases). CDR1 SGDLS and CDR2 YYNGEE come from the germline V gene. The CDR3 extends over 15 amino acids. Between the trimmed V and J ends, which lost 0 bases and 8 bases, there was a span of 12 bases.

This clone has only a few counts. The genes are TRBV29-1 and TRBJ1-1; possible D gene TRBD1, 6 bases. Trimming took 7 bases from V and 0 from J, leaving 9 bases between them. The length of the CDR3 is 12 residues. CDR1 is SQVTM, CDR2 ANQGSEA, per germline. The CDR3 sequence: CSAGQVNTEAFF. CDR3 DNA: TGCAGCGCGGGACAAGTGAACACTGAAGCTTTCTTT.

This chain uses TRBV5-1 with TRBJ1-1; TRBD1 might be the D (5 bases). Germline CDR1 reads SGHRS; CDR2 reads YFSETQ. V was shortened by 7 bases and J by 4 bases, with 23 bases between the two germline ends. CDR3 length: 16 residues. The CDR3, as DNA: TGCGCCAGCGGCCCGGCGGGGGACTATCCCCTCACTGAAGCTTTCTTT. Protein: CASGPAGDYPLTEAFF.

The sample holds a few counts of this clone. This chain uses TRBV24-1 with TRBJ2-3; D call uncertain. The CDR3 has 14 amino acids. Trimming pared 5 bases from V and 5 bases from J, leaving 13 bases between. Germline loops: CDR1 KGHDR, CDR2 SFDVKD. In nucleotides, the CDR3 is TGTGCCACCAGTGCCTGTAGACACCTAGATACGCAGTATTTT. This translates into CATSACRHLDTQYF.

The rearrangement joins TRBV20-1 to TRBJ1-6; D ambiguous. Germline V gene lookup returns CDR1 DFQATT and CDR2 SNEGSKA (reference sequence). Trimming stripped 3 bases from V and 6 bases from J, with 6 bases between. CDR3 length equals 12 residues. The DNA of the CDR3 is TGCAGTGCTAGTGACGGTAATTCACCCCTCCACTTT. This encodes CSASDGNSPLHF.

The V call is TRBV19, the J call TRBJ2-2; TRBD2 aligns across 7 bases. V was pared by 3 bases and J by 5 bases, with 9 bases of the junction left unmatched. The CDR3 extends over 16 amino acids. Germline V gives CDR1 LNHDA, CDR2 SQIVND (reference sequence). CDR3: CASSIGRLARTGELFF. The CDR3 bases are TGTGCCAGTAGTATTGGTCGACTAGCAAGGACCGGGGAGCTGTTTTTT.

The chain links TRBV12-5 to TRBJ1-6; no definite D call. Deletions cut 7 bases from V and 7 bases from J, with 8 bases between. The CDR3 has 12 residues. Germline V gene sequence: CDR1 LGHNT, CDR2 FRNRAP. The CDR3 protein is CASAWENSPLHF. Here the CDR3 DNA reads TGTGCTAGTGCTTGGGAGAATTCACCCCTCCACTTT.

The chain carries TRBV29-1 and TRBJ2-5, with 7 bases fitting TRBD2. Germline V gene data show CDR1 as SQVTM and CDR2 as ANQGSEA. V dropped 7 bases and J dropped 4; count of bases not matched to a gene: 15. The CDR3 totals 15 residues. In DNA form, the CDR3 reads TGCAGCGCCGACAAACTAGCGCCTGGGGGAGAGACCCAGTACTTC. Encoded protein: CSADKLAPGGETQYF.